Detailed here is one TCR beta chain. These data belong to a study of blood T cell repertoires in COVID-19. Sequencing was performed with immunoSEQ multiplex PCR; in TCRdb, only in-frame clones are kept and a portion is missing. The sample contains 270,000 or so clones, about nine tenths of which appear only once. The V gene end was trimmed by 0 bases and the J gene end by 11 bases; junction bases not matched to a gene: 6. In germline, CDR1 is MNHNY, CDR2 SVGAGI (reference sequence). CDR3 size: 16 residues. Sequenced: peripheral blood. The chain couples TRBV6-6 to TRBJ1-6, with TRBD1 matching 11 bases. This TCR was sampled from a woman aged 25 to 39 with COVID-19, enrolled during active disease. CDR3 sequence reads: CASSYSGQGVGTPLHF. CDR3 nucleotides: TGTGCCAGCAGTTACTCGGGACAGGGGGTAGGAACACCCCTCCACTTT.